These 14 T cell receptor beta chains originate from one sample sequenced in a study of breast tumors, draining lymph nodes, adjacent tissues. TCRdb re-derived calls from the multiplex PCR reads in MiXCR, one entry per CDR3 protein. The sample has some 170,000 distinct CDR3 sequences, about 33% seen once. Axillary draining lymph nodes of breast cancer patients supplied the node samples. Sequencing was performed on axillary lymph node tissue. The receptors shown here come from a female donor with breast cancer. Some clones in this sample may be carry-over from other donors' samples.

This clonotype was counted many times. The chain uses TRBV28 and TRBJ2-7; D remains ambiguous. The V and J ends lost 8 bases and 0 bases respectively, with 8 bases between them. The V gene's germline CDR1 is MDHEN and CDR2 SYDVKM. The CDR3 has 12 amino acids. CDR3 in DNA: TGTGCCAGCGTCCGGACCTCCTACGAGCAGTACTTC. The encoded protein is CASVRTSYEQYF.

On this clonotype: A read error may explain this, as a much larger clone is one base away. The V and J genes are TRBV19 and TRBJ2-2, with D possibly being TRBD1 (5 bases). This CDR3 is 16 amino acids long. In germline, CDR1 is LNHDA, CDR2 SQIVND (reference sequence). This CDR3 is CAGSIRGEGRGGELFF. The DNA of the CDR3 is TGTGCCGGTAGTATTAGGGGCGAAGGAAGGGGCGGGGAGCTGTTTTTT.

The genes are TRBV7-8 and TRBJ2-5, with TRBD2 matching over 7 bases. V lost 5 bases to trimming and J lost 2 bases; unmatched junction nucleotides: 8. Germline CDR1 and CDR2: SGHVS and FQNEAQ. The CDR3 is made up of 15 amino acids. CDR3 coding DNA: TGTGCCAGCAGCGGGGGGGGGAGAAGACAAGAGACCCAGTACTTC. This encodes CASSGGGRRQETQYF.

This sequence joins TRBV6-6 and TRBJ1-5; the D gene is possibly TRBD1 (5 bases). The germline V gene has CDR1 MNHNY and CDR2 SVGAGI (reference sequence). The CDR3 totals 18 residues. Trimming cost V 5 bases and J 3 bases, with 23 bases left between them. This CDR3 reads CASSHPTTTGLNNQPQHF. The CDR3 DNA reads TGTGCCAGCAGTCACCCTACAACAACGGGACTCAACAATCAGCCCCAGCATTTT.

The sample holds many counts of this clonotype. J is TRBJ2-5 and V is TRBV5-5; 8 bases map to TRBD1. The CDR3 spans 20 residues. Trimming took 0 bases from V and 1 from J; bases not matched to a gene: 17. Germline V CDR1 and CDR2: SGHKS, YYEKEE (reference sequence). The CDR3 here is CASSLAPPAGGRLPQETQYF. CDR3 sequence (DNA): TGTGCCAGCAGCTTGGCGCCTCCAGCAGGGGGCCGCCTACCCCAAGAGACCCAGTACTTC.

Concerning this clonotype: This could be a read error, since a much larger clone is one nucleotide away. The rearrangement joins TRBV27 to TRBJ1-4; weak D call: TRBD1 (5 bases). The V gene lost 4 bases and the J gene lost 7 bases, with 22 bases spanning the gap. The CDR3 is 17 amino acids. Germline V gene data show CDR1 as MNHEY and CDR2 as SMNVEV (reference sequence). The CDR3 region has the DNA TGTGCCAGCAGTTACTCGAGACCGGGACCATGGGGTGAAAAACTGTTTTTT. Translated: CASSYSRPGPWGEKLFF.

This clonotype was picked up many times. V and J are TRBV5-6 and TRBJ1-3; maybe TRBD1 (6 bases). The germline V gene has CDR1 SGHDT and CDR2 YYEEEE. V gave up 4 bases and J gave up 0 bases, with 14 bases separating them. This CDR3 is 16 amino acids long. The CDR3 reads CASSGGRLRSGNTIYF. DNA of the CDR3: TGTGCCAGCAGCGGGGGCCGTCTCCGCTCTGGAAACACCATATATTTT.

Ten or more counts support this clonotype. The chain uses TRBV18 and TRBJ2-5; D could derive from TRBD1 or TRBD2 (5 bases each). The CDR3 is made up of 15 amino acids. Germline-derived CDR1 and CDR2 are KGHSH and LQKENI. With 5 bases removed from V and 3 bases from J, the gap between germline ends came to 16 bases. CDR3 DNA: TGTGCCAGCTCAGATTGGGGGACGGTCGAAGAGACCCAGTACTTC. This translates into CASSDWGTVEETQYF.

This clonotype was found many times. CDR3 coding DNA: TGCGCCAGCAGCCGAAGACCGGATACTATGAACCTCAATGAGCAGTTCTTC. Translating gives CASSRRPDTMNLNEQFF. The chain uses TRBV4-3 and TRBJ2-1; no clear D. V was clipped by 4 bases and J by 6 bases, with 22 bases between them. The germline V gene encodes CDR1 LGHNA and CDR2 YSLEER. This CDR3 is built from 17 residues.

The rearrangement uses TRBV14 and TRBJ1-6; the D gene is possibly TRBD1 (6 bases). V was clipped by 4 bases and J by 9 bases, with 16 bases between them. Germline loops: CDR1 SGHDN, CDR2 FVKESK. This CDR3 has 15 residues. The CDR3 reads CASSPGAGEISPLHF. As DNA, the CDR3 is TGTGCCAGCAGCCCTGGGGCAGGGGAGATTTCACCCCTCCACTTT.

This clonotype was picked up many times. The chain joins TRBV24-1 to TRBJ1-3, with D tentatively TRBD1 (5 bases). Per the germline V gene, CDR1 is KGHDR and CDR2 is SFDVKD. V was pared by 2 bases and J by 0 bases, with 16 bases between. The CDR3 extends over 18 amino acids. The chain's CDR3 is CATSDSPTGPDSGNTIYF. The CDR3 DNA is TGTGCCACCAGTGATTCGCCAACAGGACCTGACTCTGGAAACACCATATATTTT.

To note about this clonotype: Possible read error: a much larger clone is one base away. The chain joins TRBV10-2 to TRBJ1-1; no firm D call. This CDR3 spans 12 amino acids. Trimming removed 4 bases at V and 1 base at J, with 4 bases between. CDR1 is WSHSY and CDR2 is SAAADI in the germline V gene. CDR3 protein: CASSAANTEAFF. CDR3 nucleotides: TGCGCCAGCAGTGCCGCGAACACTGAAGCTTTCTTT.

This clonotype occurred many times. The chain has TRBV20-1 and TRBJ2-7; 9 bases match TRBD2. This CDR3 comprises 16 residues. Trimming removed 2 bases from V and 1 base from J; junction bases left unmatched: 9. Germline CDR1 reads DFQATT; CDR2 reads SNEGSKA (reference sequence). The CDR3 DNA reads TGCAGTGCTAGAAGGGTAGGCGGGGGGGTTTCCTACGAGCAGTACTTC. Its translation is CSARRVGGGVSYEQYF.

The chain links TRBV18 to TRBJ2-5, with D perhaps given as TRBD1 or TRBD2 (5 bases each). V was shortened by 3 bases and J by 1 base, with 18 bases between the two germline ends. Germline CDR1 KGHSH, CDR2 LQKENI. The CDR3 sequence is 17 residues long. The CDR3 sequence is CASSPYEGAQGQETQYF. Written as DNA, the CDR3 is TGTGCCAGCTCACCTTACGAGGGAGCCCAGGGCCAAGAGACCCAGTACTTC.